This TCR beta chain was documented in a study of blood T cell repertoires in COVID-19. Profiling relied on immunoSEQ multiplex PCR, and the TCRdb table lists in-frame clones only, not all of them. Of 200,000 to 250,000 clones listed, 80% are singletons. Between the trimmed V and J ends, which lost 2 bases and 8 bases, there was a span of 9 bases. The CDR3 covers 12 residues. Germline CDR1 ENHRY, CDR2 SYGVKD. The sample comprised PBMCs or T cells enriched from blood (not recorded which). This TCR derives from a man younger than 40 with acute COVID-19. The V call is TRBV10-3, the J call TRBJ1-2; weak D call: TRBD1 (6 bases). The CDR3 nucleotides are TGTGCCATCAGTGAGCCAGGGGACGGCTACACCTTC. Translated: CAISEPGDGYTF.